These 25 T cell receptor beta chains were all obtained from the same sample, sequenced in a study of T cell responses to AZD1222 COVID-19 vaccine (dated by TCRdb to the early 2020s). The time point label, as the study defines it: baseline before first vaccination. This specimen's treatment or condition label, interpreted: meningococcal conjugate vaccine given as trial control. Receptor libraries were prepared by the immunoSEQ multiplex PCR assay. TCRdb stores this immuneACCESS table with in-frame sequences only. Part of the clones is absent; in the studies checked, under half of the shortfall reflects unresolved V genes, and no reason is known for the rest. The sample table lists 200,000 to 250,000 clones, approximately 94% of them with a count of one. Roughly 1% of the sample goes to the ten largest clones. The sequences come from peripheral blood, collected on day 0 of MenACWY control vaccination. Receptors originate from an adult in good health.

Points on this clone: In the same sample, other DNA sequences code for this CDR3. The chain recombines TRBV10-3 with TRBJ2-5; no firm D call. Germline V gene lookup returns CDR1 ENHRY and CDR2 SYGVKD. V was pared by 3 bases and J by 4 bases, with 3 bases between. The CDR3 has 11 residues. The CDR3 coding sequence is TGTGCCATCAGTGAAGGAGAGACCCAGTACTTC. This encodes CAISEGETQYF.

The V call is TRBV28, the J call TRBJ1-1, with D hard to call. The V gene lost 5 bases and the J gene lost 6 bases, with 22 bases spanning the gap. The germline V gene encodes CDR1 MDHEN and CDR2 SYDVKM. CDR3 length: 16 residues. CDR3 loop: CASSLTASPQPAEAFF. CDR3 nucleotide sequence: TGTGCCAGCAGTCTCACGGCTTCACCCCAACCGGCTGAAGCTTTCTTT.

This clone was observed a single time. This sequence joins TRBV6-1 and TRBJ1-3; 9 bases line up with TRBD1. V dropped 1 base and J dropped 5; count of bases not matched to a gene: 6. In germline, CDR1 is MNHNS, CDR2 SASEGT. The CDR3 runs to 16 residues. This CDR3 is CASSEDYRGPRNTIYF. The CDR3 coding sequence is TGTGCCAGCAGTGAAGATTACAGGGGGCCCAGAAACACCATATATTTT.

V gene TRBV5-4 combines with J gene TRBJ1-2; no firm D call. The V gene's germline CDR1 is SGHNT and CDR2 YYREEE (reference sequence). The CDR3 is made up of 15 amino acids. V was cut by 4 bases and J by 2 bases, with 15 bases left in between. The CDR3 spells CASSPAALVNYGYTF. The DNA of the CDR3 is TGTGCCAGCAGCCCCGCAGCACTCGTGAACTATGGCTACACCTTC.

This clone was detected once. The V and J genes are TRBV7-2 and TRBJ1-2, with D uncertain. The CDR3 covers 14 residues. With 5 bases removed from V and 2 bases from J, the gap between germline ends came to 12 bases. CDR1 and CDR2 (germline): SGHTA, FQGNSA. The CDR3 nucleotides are TGTGCCAGCAGCCCCCCCCCACAGAACTATGGCTACACCTTC. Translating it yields CASSPPPQNYGYTF.

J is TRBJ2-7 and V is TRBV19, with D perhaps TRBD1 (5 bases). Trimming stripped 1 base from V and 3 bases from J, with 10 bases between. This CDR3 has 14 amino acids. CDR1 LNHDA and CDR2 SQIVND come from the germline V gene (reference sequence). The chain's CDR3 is CASSIAGRDYEQYF. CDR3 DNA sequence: TGTGCCAGTAGTATAGCGGGCAGGGACTACGAGCAGTACTTC.

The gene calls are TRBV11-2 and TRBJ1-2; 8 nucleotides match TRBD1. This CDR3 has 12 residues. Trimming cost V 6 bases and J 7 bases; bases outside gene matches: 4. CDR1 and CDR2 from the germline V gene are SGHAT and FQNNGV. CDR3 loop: CASSPGGRGYTF. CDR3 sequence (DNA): TGTGCCAGCAGTCCAGGGGGCCGTGGCTACACCTTC.

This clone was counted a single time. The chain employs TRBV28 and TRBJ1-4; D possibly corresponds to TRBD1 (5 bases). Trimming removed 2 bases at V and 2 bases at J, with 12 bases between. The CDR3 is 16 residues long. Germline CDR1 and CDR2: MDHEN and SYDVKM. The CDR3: CASSLGGTRTNEKLFF. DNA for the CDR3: TGTGCCAGCAGTTTAGGGGGAACTAGGACTAATGAAAAACTGTTTTTT.

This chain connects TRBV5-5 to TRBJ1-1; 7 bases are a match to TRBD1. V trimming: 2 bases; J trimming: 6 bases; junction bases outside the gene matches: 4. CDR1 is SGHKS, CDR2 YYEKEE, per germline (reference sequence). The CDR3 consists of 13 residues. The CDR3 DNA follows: TGTGCCAGCAGCTTTTTAGGGGGCTCTGAAGCTTTCTTT. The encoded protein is CASSFLGGSEAFF.

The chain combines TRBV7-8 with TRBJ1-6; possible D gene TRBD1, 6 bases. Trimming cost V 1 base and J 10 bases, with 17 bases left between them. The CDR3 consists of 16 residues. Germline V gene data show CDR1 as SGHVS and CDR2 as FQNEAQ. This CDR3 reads CASSLVGGALTSPLHF. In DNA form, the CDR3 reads TGTGCCAGCAGCTTAGTAGGGGGTGCGTTAACCTCACCCCTCCACTTT.

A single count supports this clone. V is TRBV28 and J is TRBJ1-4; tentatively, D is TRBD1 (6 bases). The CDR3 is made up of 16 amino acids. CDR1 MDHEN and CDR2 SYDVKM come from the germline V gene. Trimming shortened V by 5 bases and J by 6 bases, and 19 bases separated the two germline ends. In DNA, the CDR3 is TGTGCCAGCAGTACCCCGGGGCAGGGGCGGCATGAAAAACTGTTTTTT. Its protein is CASSTPGQGRHEKLFF.

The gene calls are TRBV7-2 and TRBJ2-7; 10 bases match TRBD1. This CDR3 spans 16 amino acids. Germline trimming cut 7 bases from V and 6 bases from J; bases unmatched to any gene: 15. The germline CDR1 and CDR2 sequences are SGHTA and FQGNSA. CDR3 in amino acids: CASTVRSGTGVSEQYF. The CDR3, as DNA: TGTGCCAGCACCGTACGTTCCGGGACAGGGGTGAGCGAGCAGTACTTC.

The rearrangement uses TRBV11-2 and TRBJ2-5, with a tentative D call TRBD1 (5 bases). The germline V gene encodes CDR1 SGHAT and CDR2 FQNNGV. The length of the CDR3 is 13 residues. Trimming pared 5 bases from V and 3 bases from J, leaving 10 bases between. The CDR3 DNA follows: TGTGCCAGCAGCCCAGGGATCAAAGAGACCCAGTACTTC. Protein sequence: CASSPGIKETQYF.

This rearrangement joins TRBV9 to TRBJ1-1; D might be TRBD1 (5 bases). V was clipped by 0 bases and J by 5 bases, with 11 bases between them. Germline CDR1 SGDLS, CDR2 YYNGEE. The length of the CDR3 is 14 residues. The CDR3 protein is CASSVVVRVTEAFF. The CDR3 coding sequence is TGTGCCAGCAGCGTAGTGGTCAGGGTTACTGAAGCTTTCTTT.

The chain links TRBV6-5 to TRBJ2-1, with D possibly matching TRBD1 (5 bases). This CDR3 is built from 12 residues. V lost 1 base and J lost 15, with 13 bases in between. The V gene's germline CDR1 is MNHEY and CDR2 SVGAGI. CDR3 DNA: TGTGCCAGCAGTTACTTTAGGGGAAGACTGTTCTTC. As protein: CASSYFRGRLFF.

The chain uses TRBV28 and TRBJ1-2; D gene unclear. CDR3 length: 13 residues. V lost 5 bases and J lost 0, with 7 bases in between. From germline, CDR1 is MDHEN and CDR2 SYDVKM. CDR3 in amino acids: CASSIQANYGYTF. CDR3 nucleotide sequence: TGTGCCAGCAGTATACAAGCTAACTATGGCTACACCTTC.

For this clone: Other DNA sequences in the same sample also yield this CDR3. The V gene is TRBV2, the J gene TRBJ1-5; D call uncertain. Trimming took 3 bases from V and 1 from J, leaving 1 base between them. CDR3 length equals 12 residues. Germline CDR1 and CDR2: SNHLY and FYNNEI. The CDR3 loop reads CASSDSNQPQHF. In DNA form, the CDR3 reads TGTGCCAGCAGTGACAGCAATCAGCCCCAGCATTTT.

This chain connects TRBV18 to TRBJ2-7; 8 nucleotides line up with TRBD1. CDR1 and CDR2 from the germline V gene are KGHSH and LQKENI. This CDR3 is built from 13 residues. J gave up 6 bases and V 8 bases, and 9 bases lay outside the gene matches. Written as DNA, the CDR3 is TGTGCCAGCGGCACAGGGGGAGCCGCCGAGCAGTACTTC. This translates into CASGTGGAAEQYF.

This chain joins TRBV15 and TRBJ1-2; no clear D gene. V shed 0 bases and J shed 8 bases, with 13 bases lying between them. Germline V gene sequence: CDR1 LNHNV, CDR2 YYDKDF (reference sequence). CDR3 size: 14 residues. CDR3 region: CATSRDRTPGGYTF. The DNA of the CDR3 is TGTGCCACCAGCAGAGATCGAACCCCTGGGGGCTACACCTTC.

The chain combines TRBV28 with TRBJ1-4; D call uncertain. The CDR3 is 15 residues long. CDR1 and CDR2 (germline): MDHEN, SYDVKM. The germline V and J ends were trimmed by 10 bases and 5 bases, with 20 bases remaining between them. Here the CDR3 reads CAISTPPGQNEKLFF. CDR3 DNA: TGTGCCATTTCTACCCCGCCAGGCCAAAATGAAAAACTGTTTTTT.

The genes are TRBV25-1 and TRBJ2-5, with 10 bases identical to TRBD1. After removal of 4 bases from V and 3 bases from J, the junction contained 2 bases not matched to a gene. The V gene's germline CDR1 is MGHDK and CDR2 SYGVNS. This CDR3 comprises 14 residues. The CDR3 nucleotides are TGTGCCAGCAGTGCGGGACAGGGGAAAGAGACCCAGTACTTC. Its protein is CASSAGQGKETQYF.

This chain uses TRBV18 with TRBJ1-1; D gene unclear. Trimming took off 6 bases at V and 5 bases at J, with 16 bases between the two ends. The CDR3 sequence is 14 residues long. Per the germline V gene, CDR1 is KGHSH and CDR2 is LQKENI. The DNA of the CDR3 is TGTGCCAGCTCGGAGAGTAGGGCGGAAACTGAAGCTTTCTTT. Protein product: CASSESRAETEAFF.

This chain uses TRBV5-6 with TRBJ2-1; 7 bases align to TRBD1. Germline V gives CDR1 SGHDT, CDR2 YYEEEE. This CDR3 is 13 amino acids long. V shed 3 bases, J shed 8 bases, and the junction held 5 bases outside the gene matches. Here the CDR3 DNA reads TGTGCCAGCAGCTACGACAGGGTGGATGAGCAGTTCTTC. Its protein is CASSYDRVDEQFF.

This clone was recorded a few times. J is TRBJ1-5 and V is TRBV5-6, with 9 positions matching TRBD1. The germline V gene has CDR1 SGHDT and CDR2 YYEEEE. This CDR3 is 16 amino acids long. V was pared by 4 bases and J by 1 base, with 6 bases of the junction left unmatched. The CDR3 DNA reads TGTGCCAGCAGCGATAGAGACAGGGGGAGCAATCAGCCCCAGCATTTT. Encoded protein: CASSDRDRGSNQPQHF.

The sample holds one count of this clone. The chain's CDR3 is CASSLRQLDSPLHF. The CDR3 nucleotides are TGTGCCAGCAGCTTACGACAGCTTGATTCACCCCTCCACTTT. V and J are TRBV5-5 and TRBJ1-6, with TRBD1 as a possible D gene (5 bases). The CDR3 length is 14 residues. CDR1 and CDR2 (germline): SGHKS, YYEKEE (reference sequence). V lost 2 bases, J lost 8 bases, and 11 bases lay in between. The complete variable domain, with remaining parts taken from reference TRBV5-5 and TRBJ1-6, reads DAGVTQSPTHLIKTRGQQVTLRCSPISGHKSVSWYQQVLGQGPQFIFQYYEKEERGRGNFPDRFSARQFPNYSSELNVNALLLGDSALYLCASSLRQLDSPLHFGNGTRLTVT.